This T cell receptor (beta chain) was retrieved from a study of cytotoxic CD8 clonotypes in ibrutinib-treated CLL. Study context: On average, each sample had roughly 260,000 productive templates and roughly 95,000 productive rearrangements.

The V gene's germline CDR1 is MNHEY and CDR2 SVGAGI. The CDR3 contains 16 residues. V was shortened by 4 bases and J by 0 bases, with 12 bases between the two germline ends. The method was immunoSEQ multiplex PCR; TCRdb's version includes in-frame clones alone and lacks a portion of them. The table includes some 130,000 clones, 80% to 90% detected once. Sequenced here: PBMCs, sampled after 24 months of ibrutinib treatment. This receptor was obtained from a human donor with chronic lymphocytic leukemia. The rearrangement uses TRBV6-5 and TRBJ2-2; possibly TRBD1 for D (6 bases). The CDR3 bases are TGTGCCAGCAGTTCCACCGGGACAACGAACACCGGGGAGCTGTTTTTT. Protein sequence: CASSSTGTTNTGELFF.